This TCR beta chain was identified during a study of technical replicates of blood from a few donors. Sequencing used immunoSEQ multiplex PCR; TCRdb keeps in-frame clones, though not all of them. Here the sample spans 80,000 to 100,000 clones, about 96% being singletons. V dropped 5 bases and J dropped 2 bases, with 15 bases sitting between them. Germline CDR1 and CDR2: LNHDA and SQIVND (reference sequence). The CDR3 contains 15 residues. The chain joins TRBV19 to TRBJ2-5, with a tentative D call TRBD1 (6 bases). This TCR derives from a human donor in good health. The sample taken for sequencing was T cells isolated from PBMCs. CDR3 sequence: CASSPGTTFQETQYF. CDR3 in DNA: TGTGCCAGTAGTCCAGGGACAACGTTTCAAGAGACCCAGTACTTC.